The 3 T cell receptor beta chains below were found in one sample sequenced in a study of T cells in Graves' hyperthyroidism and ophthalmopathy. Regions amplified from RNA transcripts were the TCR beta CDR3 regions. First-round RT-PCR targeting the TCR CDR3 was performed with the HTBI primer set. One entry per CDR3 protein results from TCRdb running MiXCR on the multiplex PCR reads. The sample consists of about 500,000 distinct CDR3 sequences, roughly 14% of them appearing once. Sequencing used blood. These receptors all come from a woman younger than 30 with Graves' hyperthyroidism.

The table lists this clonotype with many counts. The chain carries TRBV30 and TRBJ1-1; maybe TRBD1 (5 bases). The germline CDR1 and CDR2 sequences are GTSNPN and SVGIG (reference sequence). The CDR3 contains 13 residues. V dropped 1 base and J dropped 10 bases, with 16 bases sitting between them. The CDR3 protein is CAWSEARDGGAFF. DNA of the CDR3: TGTGCCTGGAGTGAAGCCAGGGACGGAGGAGCTTTCTTT.

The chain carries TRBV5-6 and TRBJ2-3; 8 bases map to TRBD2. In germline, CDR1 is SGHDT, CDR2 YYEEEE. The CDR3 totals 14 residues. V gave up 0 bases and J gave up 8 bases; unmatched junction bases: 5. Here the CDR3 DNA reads TGTGCCAGCAGCTTGGAACTAGCGGAACCTACGCAGTATTTT. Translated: CASSLELAEPTQYF.

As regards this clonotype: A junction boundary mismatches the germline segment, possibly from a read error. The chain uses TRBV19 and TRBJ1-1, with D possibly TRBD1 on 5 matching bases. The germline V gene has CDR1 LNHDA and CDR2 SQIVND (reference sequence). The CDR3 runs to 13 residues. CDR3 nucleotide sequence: TGTGCCAGTCAGACAGAATTGAACGCTGAAGCTTTCTTT. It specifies CASQTELNAEAFF. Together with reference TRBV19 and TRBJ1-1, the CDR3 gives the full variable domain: DGGITQSPKYLFRKEGQNVTLSCEQNLNHDAMYWYRQDPGQGLRLIYYSQIVNDFQKGDIAEGYSVSREKKESFPLTVTSAQKNPTAFYLCASQTELNAEAFFGQGTRLTVV.